The entry below describes one T cell receptor beta chain. No antigen is known for it. General study results and limits: Tumor memory CD4+ T cell TCR gene usage was found to cluster with blood and lymph node memory CD4+ cells and with lymph node naive CD4+ cells. Greatest tumor Treg TCR overlap was with tumor naive CD4+ cells.

Purified naive CD4+ T cells were depleted of CD25+ Tregs. After constant-region reverse-primer amplification, full-length variable regions underwent semi-nested PCR with Nested Universal Primer A. MiXCR, run by TCRdb on the 5' RACE reads, gives a single entry per CDR3 protein. The data show approximately 47,000 distinct CDR3 sequences, around 28% seen once. The sample was naive CD4+ T cells sorted from blood. Subset of the sample: naive CD4+ T cells, CD4+CD45RA+CD25-. The sequence came from a female donor with breast cancer.

The CDR3 reads CATSDPMRGYDEQFF. In DNA, the CDR3 is TGTGCCACCAGTGATCCGATGCGGGGGTACGATGAGCAGTTCTTC. V is TRBV24-1 and J is TRBJ2-1; 7 nucleotides align to TRBD2. Germline V CDR1 and CDR2: KGHDR, SFDVKD. The trim removed 3 bases at V and 8 bases at J, leaving 9 bases unmatched. The CDR3 contains 15 residues.